Listed here are 32 T cell receptor beta chains from one sample, sequenced in a study of CD8 T cells in Susac syndrome. An input of roughly 0.45 to 1 ug of RNA was subjected to reverse transcription using random hexamers. MiXCR, applied by TCRdb to the immunoSEQ multiplex PCR reads, yields one record per CDR3 protein. The sample consists of 150,000 to 200,000 distinct CDR3 sequences, roughly 92% of them appearing once. Material: CD4+ T cells from PBMCs. These receptors came from a human donor with multiple sclerosis.

In DNA, the CDR3 is TGCGCCAGCAGGTCCCACCCGGGGACCTACAATGAGCAGTTCTTC. Its protein is CASRSHPGTYNEQFF. This sequence joins TRBV5-1 and TRBJ2-1; weak D call: TRBD2 (5 bases). The CDR3 totals 15 residues. V gave up 5 bases and J gave up 2 bases, with 14 bases separating them. Germline V gene data show CDR1 as SGHRS and CDR2 as YFSETQ.

V usage is TRBV5-1 and J usage is TRBJ1-2, with 8 positions matching TRBD1. Unmatched junction bases numbered 10, after V lost 4 bases and J lost 5 bases. Germline loops: CDR1 SGHRS, CDR2 YFSETQ. The length of the CDR3 is 15 residues. The CDR3 loop is CASSPPGQDVYGYTF. As DNA, the CDR3 is TGCGCCAGCAGCCCTCCGGGACAGGACGTATATGGCTACACCTTC. The variable domain in full, completed from reference TRBV5-1 and TRBJ1-2, reads KAGVTQTPRYLIKTRGQQVTLSCSPISGHRSVSWYQQTPGQGLQFLFEYFSETQRNKGNFPGRFSGRQFSNSRSEMNVSTLELGDSALYLCASSPPGQDVYGYTFGSGTRLTVV.

This clonotype appeared once. This chain connects TRBV6-2 or TRBV6-3 to TRBJ2-7, with no clear D. The V and J ends lost 5 bases and 4 bases respectively, with 24 bases between them. The CDR3 loop spans 17 amino acids. CDR1 MNHEY and CDR2 SVGEGT come from the germline V gene. The CDR3, as DNA: TGTGCCAGCAGTGGGCTGGGATGGCGTGGCGGTACTTACGAGCAGTACTTC. Translation: CASSGLGWRGGTYEQYF.

The chain employs TRBV20-1 and TRBJ2-3; maybe TRBD2 (5 bases). V lost 6 bases to trimming and J lost 2 bases, with 15 bases between them. The CDR3 consists of 14 residues. Germline CDR1 reads DFQATT; CDR2 reads SNEGSKA (reference sequence). CDR3 residues: CSARRAEDTDTQYF. Written as DNA, the CDR3 is TGCAGTGCCCGGAGAGCGGAGGACACAGATACGCAGTATTTT.

This chain uses TRBV5-4 with TRBJ2-7; TRBD2 agrees at 9 bases. V lost 4 bases and J lost 5; bases outside the gene matches: 4. Germline assignment: CDR1 SGHNT and CDR2 YYREEE (reference sequence). This CDR3 has 13 amino acids. This chain's CDR3 is CASSHLAGNEQYF. In DNA form, the CDR3 reads TGTGCCAGCAGCCATCTAGCGGGAAACGAGCAGTACTTC.

This chain connects TRBV18 to TRBJ2-5, with 9 bases matching TRBD1. Per germline, CDR1 KGHSH and CDR2 LQKENI. The CDR3 is made up of 15 amino acids. The V segment lost 3 bases and the J segment 5 bases; nucleotides outside the gene matches: 7. The CDR3 spells CASSPKTGGEETQYF. The CDR3 DNA reads as TGTGCCAGCTCACCTAAGACAGGGGGAGAGGAGACCCAGTACTTC. The complete variable domain, with remaining parts taken from reference TRBV18 and TRBJ2-5, reads NAGVMQNPRHLVRRRGQEARLRCSPMKGHSHVYWYRQLPEEGLKFMVYLQKENIIDESGMPKERFSAEFPKEGPSILRIQQVVRGDSAAYFCASSPKTGGEETQYFGPGTRLLVL.

This clonotype was recorded only once. J is TRBJ1-1 and V is TRBV20-1; unclear D gene. This CDR3 region has 13 residues. Germline lookup yields CDR1 DFQATT and CDR2 SNEGSKA (reference sequence). V lost 4 bases and J 5 bases, leaving 14 bases between the germline ends. CDR3 bases: TGCAGTGCTAACCCGCGTCTGGGGACTGAAGCTTTCTTT. This codes for CSANPRLGTEAFF.

This chain joins TRBV27 and TRBJ1-6; 7 bases agree with TRBD1. This CDR3 is built from 16 residues. The V gene end was trimmed by 5 bases and the J gene end by 6 bases; junction bases not matched to a gene: 10. Germline V gene data show CDR1 as MNHEY and CDR2 as SMNVEV (reference sequence). CDR3 region: CASSLQGPLGNSPLHF. The CDR3 bases are TGTGCCAGCAGTCTACAGGGGCCCTTGGGTAATTCACCCCTCCACTTT.

The rearrangement joins TRBV13 to TRBJ1-2; 8 nucleotides line up with TRBD1. J lost 8 bases, V lost 7 bases, and 9 bases had no gene match. The CDR3 is 13 residues long. Germline V CDR1 and CDR2: PRHDT, FYEKMQ (reference sequence). The CDR3 DNA sequence: TGTGCCAGCACCCTTGACAGGGGCCAGGGCTACACCTTC. Translating it yields CASTLDRGQGYTF.

The chain recombines TRBV2 with TRBJ1-4; 7 nucleotides match TRBD1. The CDR3 consists of 12 residues. V lost 6 bases and J lost 5; bases outside the gene matches: 0. From germline, CDR1 is SNHLY and CDR2 FYNNEI. CDR3 bases: TGTGCCAGCAGACAGGGGAATGAAAAACTGTTTTTT. This codes for CASRQGNEKLFF.

The genes are TRBV5-1 and TRBJ2-7, with D uncertain. Trimming pared 3 bases from V and 0 bases from J, leaving 10 bases between. Looked up from germline, CDR1 is SGHRS and CDR2 is YFSETQ. The CDR3 extends over 14 amino acids. CDR3 in amino acids: CASSSGSPSYEQYF. In nucleotides, the CDR3 is TGCGCCAGCAGCTCTGGTTCTCCCTCCTACGAGCAGTACTTC.

The V gene is TRBV7-7, the J gene TRBJ2-5, with D perhaps being TRBD1 or TRBD2 (6 bases each). The length of the CDR3 is 14 residues. Trimming stripped 5 bases from V and 5 bases from J, with 15 bases between. Germline V gives CDR1 SSHAT, CDR2 FNYEAQ (reference sequence). For the CDR3, the DNA is TGTGCCAGCAGCCGAGGGGGGAGCTATGAGACCCAGTACTTC. Residues: CASSRGGSYETQYF.

The chain links TRBV3-1 to TRBJ2-1; 8 bases fit TRBD2. Germline CDR1 is LGHDT and CDR2 is YNNKEL (reference sequence). This CDR3 is 13 amino acids long. After removal of 6 bases from V and 4 bases from J, the junction contained 2 bases not matched to a gene. The CDR3 DNA sequence: TGTGCCAGCAGGGTAGCGGGGTACAATGAGCAGTTCTTC. Its protein is CASRVAGYNEQFF.

The chain is built from TRBV28 and TRBJ2-7; 9 nucleotides agree with TRBD1. V shed 7 bases and J 5 bases; nucleotides not matched to a gene: 9. From germline, CDR1 is MDHEN and CDR2 SYDVKM. The CDR3 runs 14 residues. The CDR3 sequence is CASTYGTGRNEQYF. In DNA, the CDR3 is TGTGCCAGCACCTACGGGACAGGGAGGAACGAGCAGTACTTC.

The rearrangement joins TRBV7-2 to TRBJ2-7; TRBD2 agrees at 7 bases. The junction had 10 bases not matched to a gene; V was cut back by 1 base and J by 7 bases. Germline CDR1 is SGHTA and CDR2 is FQGNSA. CDR3 length: 15 amino acids. The CDR3 reads CASSLGSGKKGEQYF. DNA for the CDR3: TGTGCCAGCAGCTTAGGAAGCGGGAAGAAAGGTGAGCAGTACTTC.

V gene TRBV7-2 combines with J gene TRBJ2-1; 9 positions match TRBD2. V was pared by 5 bases and J by 0 bases, with 8 bases of the junction left unmatched. CDR3 length equals 17 residues. Germline assignment: CDR1 SGHTA and CDR2 FQGNSA. CDR3 sequence reads: CASSPLTSGRSYNEQFF. In nucleotides, the CDR3 is TGTGCCAGCAGCCCGCTGACTAGCGGTCGCTCCTACAATGAGCAGTTCTTC.

The J gene is TRBJ2-2, the V gene TRBV7-3; D is ambiguous. Looked up from germline, CDR1 is SGHTA and CDR2 is FQGTGA. With 3 bases removed from V and 4 bases from J, the gap between germline ends came to 9 bases. The CDR3 totals 14 residues. The CDR3 reads CASSFAPGTGELFF. CDR3 DNA sequence: TGTGCCAGCAGCTTCGCCCCGGGCACCGGGGAGCTGTTTTTT.

The chain combines TRBV12-3 or TRBV12-4 with TRBJ1-5; 10 bases fit TRBD1. The CDR3 is 15 amino acids. With 5 bases clipped from V and 7 bases from J, the junction kept 8 bases outside the gene matches. In nucleotides, the CDR3 is TGTGCCAGCAGTCCCCTGGGACAGGGGTTGCAGCCCCAGCATTTT. Translation: CASSPLGQGLQPQHF.

As DNA, the CDR3 is TGTGCCAGCAGAGAGCTCCCAAACTATGGCTACACCTTC. Its protein product is CASRELPNYGYTF. The rearrangement links TRBV2 to TRBJ1-2; D remains unclear. Trimming cost V 6 bases and J 2 bases, with 10 bases left between them. The V gene's germline CDR1 is SNHLY and CDR2 FYNNEI. CDR3 length: 13 amino acids.

This chain's CDR3 is CASSLVAGYNSPLHF. Written as DNA, the CDR3 is TGTGCCAGCAGTTTAGTTGCAGGGTATAATTCACCCCTCCACTTT. The chain employs TRBV12-3 or TRBV12-4 and TRBJ1-6; weak D call: TRBD1 (5 bases). The CDR3 has 15 amino acids. Trimming cost V 1 base and J 4 bases, with 8 bases left between them.

The gene calls are TRBV20-1 and TRBJ2-7; the D gene is possibly TRBD1 (5 bases). Germline V gene data show CDR1 as DFQATT and CDR2 as SNEGSKA (reference sequence). Between the trimmed V and J ends, which lost 2 bases and 2 bases, there was a span of 10 bases. This CDR3 has 13 residues. CDR3 nucleotide sequence: TGCAGTGCTAGAAACACAGGAGCCTACGAGCAGTACTTC. Residues: CSARNTGAYEQYF.

The chain links TRBV5-6 to TRBJ1-2; 7 positions agree with TRBD1. This CDR3 has 15 residues. Germline-derived CDR1 and CDR2 are SGHDT and YYEEEE. Losses at the gene ends were 4 bases for V and 4 bases for J; bases not matched to a gene: 10. In DNA form, the CDR3 reads TGTGCCAGCAGCGTCCCAGCGGGACAGTCCTATGGCTACACCTTC. Protein sequence: CASSVPAGQSYGYTF.

The V gene is TRBV27, the J gene TRBJ2-1, with TRBD2 matching 10 bases. V shed 5 bases and J 8 bases; nucleotides not matched to a gene: 9. CDR1 is MNHEY and CDR2 is SMNVEV in the germline V gene (reference sequence). The CDR3 has 15 amino acids. The DNA of the CDR3 is TGTGCCAGCAGTAACCTAGCGGGAGTGGGTTATGAGCAGTTCTTC. Protein product: CASSNLAGVGYEQFF.

The chain combines TRBV18 with TRBJ1-6; no clear D gene. The CDR3 has 13 amino acids. Trimming cost V 3 bases and J 8 bases, with 8 bases left between them. Germline values: CDR1 KGHSH, CDR2 LQKENI. In nucleotides, the CDR3 is TGTGCCAGCTCACCGAATCCAGATTCACCCCTCCACTTT. Translation: CASSPNPDSPLHF.

The rearrangement links TRBV3-1 to TRBJ2-5, with 14 bases that match TRBD2. The germline V gene has CDR1 LGHDT and CDR2 YNNKEL (reference sequence). This CDR3 has 18 amino acids. V lost 4 bases to trimming and J lost 7 bases; unmatched junction nucleotides: 14. The CDR3 is CASSLRGGTSGGLGTQYF. Here the CDR3 DNA reads TGTGCCAGCAGCCTAAGAGGCGGGACTAGCGGGGGCCTCGGGACCCAGTACTTC.

The CDR3 DNA reads TGTGCCAGCAGCTTTTGGCTAGCGGGAACAGAGACCCAGTACTTC. Its protein product is CASSFWLAGTETQYF. The chain combines TRBV11-2 with TRBJ2-5, with TRBD2 matching 9 bases. V lost 3 bases to trimming and J lost 4 bases; unmatched junction nucleotides: 6. Germline loops: CDR1 SGHAT, CDR2 FQNNGV. This CDR3 is built from 15 residues. Based on the CDR3 plus reference TRBV11-2 and TRBJ2-5, the full variable domain is EAGVAQSPRYKIIEKRQSVAFWCNPISGHATLYWYQQILGQGPKLLIQFQNNGVVDDSQLPKDRFSAERLKGVDSTLKIQPAKLEDSAVYLCASSFWLAGTETQYFGPGTRLLVL.

CDR3 in DNA: TGTGCCAGCAGGGGAAGGTGGACCGGGGAGCTGTTTTTT. It encodes CASRGRWTGELFF. This chain uses TRBV12-3 or TRBV12-4 with TRBJ2-2; D is uncertain. The length of the CDR3 is 13 residues. Trimming left V 6 bases short and J 5 bases short, with 10 bases between.

The V gene is TRBV20-1, the J gene TRBJ2-7; 11 bases match TRBD2. The CDR3 is 13 residues long. Germline CDR1 and CDR2: DFQATT and SNEGSKA (reference sequence). After removal of 3 bases from V and 7 bases from J, the junction contained 5 bases not matched to a gene. In nucleotides, the CDR3 is TGCAGTGCTAGGACTAGCGGGGTCGGGGAGCAGTACTTC. Amino acids: CSARTSGVGEQYF.

This clonotype showed up just once. The chain joins TRBV7-2 to TRBJ1-2; D uncertain. The germline V gene has CDR1 SGHTA and CDR2 FQGNSA. This CDR3 has 13 residues. Trimming cost V 4 bases and J 4 bases, with 10 bases left between them. The chain's CDR3 is CASSSRNIYGYTF. The CDR3 DNA sequence: TGTGCCAGCAGCTCAAGAAATATCTATGGCTACACCTTC.

The gene calls are TRBV12-3 or TRBV12-4 and TRBJ1-5, with 9 nucleotides matching TRBD1. V was clipped by 3 bases and J by 7 bases; unmatched bases: 7. The CDR3 sequence is 15 residues long. CDR3 amino acids: CASSLTDRGGQPQHF. The CDR3, as DNA: TGTGCCAGCAGTTTGACGGACAGGGGAGGACAGCCCCAGCATTTT.

This chain joins TRBV29-1 and TRBJ1-1; possible D gene TRBD1, 5 bases. CDR1 is SQVTM and CDR2 is ANQGSEA in the germline V gene. V lost 6 bases and J 4 bases, leaving 24 bases between the germline ends. The CDR3 is 16 amino acids. CDR3 region: CSVPGWAGTTSTEAFF. The DNA for the CDR3 is TGCAGCGTCCCCGGCTGGGCAGGGACGACGTCCACTGAAGCTTTCTTT. Supplemented by reference TRBV29-1 and TRBJ1-1, the full variable domain reads SAVISQKPSRDICQRGTSLTIQCQVDSQVTMMFWYRQQPGQSLTLIATANQGSEATYESGFVIDKFPISRPNLTFSTLTVSNMSPEDSSIYLCSVPGWAGTTSTEAFFGQGTRLTVV.

The CDR3 reads CASRGSGRTSSYNEQFF. The CDR3 bases are TGTGCCAGCAGGGGTAGCGGGAGGACCAGCTCCTACAATGAGCAGTTCTTC. The gene calls are TRBV2 and TRBJ2-1; 10 bases match TRBD2. The trim removed 6 bases at V and 0 bases at J, leaving 8 bases unmatched. This CDR3 spans 17 amino acids. Germline CDR1 is SNHLY and CDR2 is FYNNEI.